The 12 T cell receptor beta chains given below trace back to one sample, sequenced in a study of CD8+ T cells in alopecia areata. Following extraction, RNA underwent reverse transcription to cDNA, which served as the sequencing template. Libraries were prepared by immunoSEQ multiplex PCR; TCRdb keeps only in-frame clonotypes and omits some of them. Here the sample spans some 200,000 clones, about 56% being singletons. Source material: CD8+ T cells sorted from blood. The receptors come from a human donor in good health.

The DNA of the CDR3 is TGCGCCAGCAGCCAAGGTGAGGACAGTGCCTACGAGCAGTACTTC. This translates into CASSQGEDSAYEQYF. This chain connects TRBV4-1 to TRBJ2-7; TRBD1 might be the D (6 bases). V shed 1 base and J shed 2 bases, with 12 bases lying between them. CDR1 and CDR2 (germline): MGHRA, YSYEKL. The CDR3 is 15 residues long.

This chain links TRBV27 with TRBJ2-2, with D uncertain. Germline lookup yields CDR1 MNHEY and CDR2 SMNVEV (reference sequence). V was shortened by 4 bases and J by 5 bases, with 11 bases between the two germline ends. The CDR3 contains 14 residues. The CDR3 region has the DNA TGTGCCAGCAGTTCCGGCGGCTTTACCGGGGAGCTGTTTTTT. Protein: CASSSGGFTGELFF.

The CDR3 sequence: CASSLPAYEQYF. CDR3 coding DNA: TGCGCCAGCAGCTTGCCCGCGTACGAGCAGTACTTC. The rearrangement joins TRBV5-1 to TRBJ2-7; D call uncertain. From germline, CDR1 is SGHRS and CDR2 YFSETQ. V dropped 1 base and J dropped 4 bases, with 6 bases sitting between them. The CDR3 runs to 12 residues.

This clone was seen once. CDR3 nucleotides: TGTGCCAGCAGTGAATTATCTAAAGAGACCCAGTACTTC. Encoded protein: CASSELSKETQYF. The V and J genes are TRBV25-1 and TRBJ2-5; D not resolved. V was trimmed by 1 base and J by 3 bases, leaving 6 bases between them. This CDR3 region has 13 residues. Per the germline V gene, CDR1 is MGHDK and CDR2 is SYGVNS.

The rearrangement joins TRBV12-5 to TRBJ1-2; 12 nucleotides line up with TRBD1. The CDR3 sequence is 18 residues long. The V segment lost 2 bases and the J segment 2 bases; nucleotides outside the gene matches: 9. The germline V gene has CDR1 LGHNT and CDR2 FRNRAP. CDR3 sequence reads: CASGLPKGQGAKNYGYTF. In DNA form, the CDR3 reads TGTGCTAGTGGTTTGCCGAAGGGACAGGGGGCGAAGAACTATGGCTACACCTTC.

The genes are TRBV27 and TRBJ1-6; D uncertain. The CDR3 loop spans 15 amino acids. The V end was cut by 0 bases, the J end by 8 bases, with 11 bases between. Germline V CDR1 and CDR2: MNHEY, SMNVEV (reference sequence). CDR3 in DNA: TGTGCCAGCAGTTTATCTCTTGGAGGAGATTCACCCCTCCACTTT. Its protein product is CASSLSLGGDSPLHF.

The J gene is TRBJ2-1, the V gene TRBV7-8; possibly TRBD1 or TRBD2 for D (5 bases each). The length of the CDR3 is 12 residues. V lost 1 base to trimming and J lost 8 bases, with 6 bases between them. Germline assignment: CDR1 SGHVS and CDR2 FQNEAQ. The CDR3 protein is CASSLGDDEQFF. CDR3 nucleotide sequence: TGTGCCAGCAGCTTAGGGGACGATGAGCAGTTCTTC.

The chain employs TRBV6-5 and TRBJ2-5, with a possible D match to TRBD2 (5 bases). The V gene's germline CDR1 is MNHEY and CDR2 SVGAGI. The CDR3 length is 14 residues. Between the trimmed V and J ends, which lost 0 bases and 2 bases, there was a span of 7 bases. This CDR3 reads CASSYSGGQETQYF. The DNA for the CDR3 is TGTGCCAGCAGTTACTCTGGCGGGCAAGAGACCCAGTACTTC.

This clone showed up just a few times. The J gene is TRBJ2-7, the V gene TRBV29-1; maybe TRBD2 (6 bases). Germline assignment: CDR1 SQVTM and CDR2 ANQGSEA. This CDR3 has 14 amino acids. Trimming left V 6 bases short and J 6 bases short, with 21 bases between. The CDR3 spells CSVHGGRGAGEQYF. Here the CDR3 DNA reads TGCAGCGTGCACGGGGGTAGGGGCGCCGGCGAGCAGTACTTC.

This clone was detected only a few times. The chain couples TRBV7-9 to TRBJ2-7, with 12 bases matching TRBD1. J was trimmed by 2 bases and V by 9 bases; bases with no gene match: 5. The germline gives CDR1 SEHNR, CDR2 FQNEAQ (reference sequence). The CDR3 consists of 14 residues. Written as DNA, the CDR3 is TGTGCCAGTACCGGGACAGGGGGCCCCTACGAGCAGTACTTC. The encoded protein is CASTGTGGPYEQYF.

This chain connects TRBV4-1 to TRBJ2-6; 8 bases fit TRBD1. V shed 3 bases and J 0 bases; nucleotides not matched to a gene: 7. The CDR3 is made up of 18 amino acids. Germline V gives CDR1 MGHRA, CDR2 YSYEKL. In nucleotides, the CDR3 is TGCGCCAGCAGCCATTGGACAGGGATGCCCTCTGGGGCCAACGTCCTGACTTTC. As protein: CASSHWTGMPSGANVLTF.

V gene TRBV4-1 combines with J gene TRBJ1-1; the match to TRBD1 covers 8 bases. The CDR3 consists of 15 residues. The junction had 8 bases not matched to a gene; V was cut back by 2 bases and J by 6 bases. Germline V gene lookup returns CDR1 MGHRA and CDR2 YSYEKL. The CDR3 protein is CASSQPTGGEAEAFF. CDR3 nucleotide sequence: TGCGCCAGCAGCCAACCTACAGGGGGAGAGGCTGAAGCTTTCTTT.